The 21 T cell receptor beta chains given below trace back to one sample, sequenced in a study of T-cell reconstitution after alpha-beta-depleted transplantation in children. TCRbeta library construction was performed incorporating unique molecular identifiers. TCRdb ran MiXCR on the PCR reads and lists one entry per CDR3 protein. The table has 450,000 to 600,000 distinct CDR3 sequences, approximately 12% seen once; the top ten hold about 2.2%. This material consisted of PBMCs, mostly from graft donor cells, taken 360 days after TCRalphabeta/CD19-depleted stem cell transplant. Source of these receptors: a male patient aged 10 to 17 who had a stem cell transplant for acute myeloid leukemia, so the T cells may come from the graft donor.

The chain joins TRBV6-5 to TRBJ2-5; D ambiguous. Germline loops: CDR1 MNHEY, CDR2 SVGAGI. V shed 7 bases and J shed 6 bases, with 9 bases lying between them. The CDR3 is 11 residues long. CDR3 sequence (DNA): TGTGCCAGCACCCGTGCACAGACCCAGTACTTC. It yields the protein CASTRAQTQYF.

This chain joins TRBV7-9 and TRBJ2-1; unclear D gene. The CDR3 is 15 amino acids. Germline values: CDR1 SEHNR, CDR2 FQNEAQ (reference sequence). V lost 5 bases, J lost 0 bases, and 11 bases lay in between. Here the CDR3 reads CASSTQSVSYNEQFF. CDR3 in DNA: TGTGCCAGCAGCACACAGAGTGTCTCCTACAATGAGCAGTTCTTC.

The rearrangement joins TRBV7-8 to TRBJ2-3; 10 nucleotides agree with TRBD2. V dropped 5 bases and J dropped 6; count of bases not matched to a gene: 11. The CDR3 extends over 16 amino acids. Germline V gene sequence: CDR1 SGHVS, CDR2 FQNEAQ. The chain's CDR3 is CASSDLLLAGADTQYF. CDR3 DNA: TGTGCCAGCAGCGATTTATTGCTAGCGGGAGCGGATACGCAGTATTTT.

The CDR3 protein is CSARTLAVSYNEQFF. CDR3 nucleotide sequence: TGCAGTGCTAGAACACTAGCGGTCTCCTACAATGAGCAGTTCTTC. The chain uses TRBV20-1 and TRBJ2-1; 8 bases are shared with TRBD2. Germline trimming cut 2 bases from V and 0 bases from J; bases unmatched to any gene: 3. Germline assignment: CDR1 DFQATT and CDR2 SNEGSKA (reference sequence). This CDR3 region has 15 residues.

This clonotype was counted at least ten times. The chain uses TRBV10-3 and TRBJ2-5; 7 bases agree with TRBD1. J gave up 0 bases and V 5 bases, and 9 bases lay outside the gene matches. CDR1 and CDR2 from the germline V gene are ENHRY and SYGVKD. CDR3 length: 16 residues. Written as DNA, the CDR3 is TGTGCCATCAGTAAAACTACAGGGGCTAACCAAGAGACCCAGTACTTC. This encodes CAISKTTGANQETQYF.

This clonotype was seen more than once but under ten times. V and J are TRBV20-1 and TRBJ2-3; possible D gene TRBD1, 5 bases. The germline V and J ends were trimmed by 6 bases and 1 base, with 17 bases remaining between them. Germline assignment: CDR1 DFQATT and CDR2 SNEGSKA (reference sequence). The CDR3 runs 15 residues. CDR3 protein: CSAIAGAVGTDTQYF. CDR3 sequence (DNA): TGCAGTGCGATAGCTGGGGCTGTCGGCACAGATACGCAGTATTTT.

This clonotype was found many times. This chain joins TRBV29-1 and TRBJ2-7; D is uncertain. From germline, CDR1 is SQVTM and CDR2 ANQGSEA. This CDR3 region has 10 residues. Trimming left V 7 bases short and J 8 bases short, with 12 bases between. As DNA, the CDR3 is TGCAGCGGGGTCCTAGGGCAGCAGTACTTC. This encodes CSGVLGQQYF.

This clonotype occurred many times. This sequence joins TRBV4-3 and TRBJ2-2, with D tentatively TRBD1 (5 bases). This CDR3 contains 17 residues. With 1 base removed from V and 0 bases from J, the gap between germline ends came to 12 bases. Germline V gene lookup returns CDR1 LGHNA and CDR2 YSLEER. In DNA form, the CDR3 reads TGCGCCAGCAGCCAAGGTCCGACAGCTACGAACACCGGGGAGCTGTTTTTT. It translates to CASSQGPTATNTGELFF.

In this sample, this clonotype turned up a few times. V gene TRBV12-3 or TRBV12-4 combines with J gene TRBJ2-7; 12 bases are a match to TRBD2. Trimming cost V 5 bases and J 10 bases; bases outside gene matches: 12. This CDR3 has 15 amino acids. The CDR3 DNA follows: TGTGCCAGCAGTGTCGCTAGCGGGAGGGCCGCCGAACAGTACTTC. It specifies CASSVASGRAAEQYF.

The J gene is TRBJ2-1, the V gene TRBV29-1; D possibly matches TRBD1 or TRBD2 (5 bases each). There are 14 residues in the CDR3. The germline gives CDR1 SQVTM, CDR2 ANQGSEA. V dropped 6 bases and J dropped 4 bases, with 16 bases sitting between them. For the CDR3, the DNA is TGCAGCGTCCTCAAAAGGGACCCTTACAATGAGCAGTTCTTC. As protein: CSVLKRDPYNEQFF.

In this sample, this clonotype turned up many times. V and J are TRBV20-1 and TRBJ2-7; no reliable D call. V was trimmed by 0 bases and J by 6 bases, leaving 6 bases between them. Germline V lookup: CDR1 DFQATT, CDR2 SNEGSKA (reference sequence). This CDR3 is built from 11 residues. The CDR3 is CSARDRSEQYF. Here the CDR3 DNA reads TGCAGTGCTAGAGATAGGAGCGAGCAGTACTTC.

V and J are TRBV12-3 or TRBV12-4 and TRBJ2-2; D call uncertain. CDR3 length: 15 amino acids. Trimming left V 3 bases short and J 2 bases short, with 10 bases between. For the CDR3, the DNA is TGTGCCAGCAGTTTTCTCAGAGTTAACACCGGGGAGCTGTTTTTT. Its translation: CASSFLRVNTGELFF.

This clonotype has more than one count but fewer than ten. The chain has TRBV12-5 and TRBJ2-2; 13 bases align to TRBD2. The CDR3 consists of 18 residues. The germline CDR1 and CDR2 sequences are LGHNT and FRNRAP. J was trimmed by 4 bases and V by 4 bases; bases with no gene match: 9. The CDR3 DNA reads TGTGCTAGTGGTTACGGAGGGGGACTAGCGGGAAGCACCGGGGAGCTGTTTTTT. Translating it yields CASGYGGGLAGSTGELFF.

The V and J genes are TRBV9 and TRBJ2-7; D unresolved. V was shortened by 2 bases and J by 3 bases, with 12 bases between the two germline ends. The CDR3 extends over 14 amino acids. CDR1 SGDLS and CDR2 YYNGEE come from the germline V gene. The CDR3 spells CASSVEQTSYEQYF. The CDR3 DNA reads as TGTGCCAGCAGCGTCGAACAAACAAGCTACGAGCAGTACTTC.

This clonotype was seen a few times. V is TRBV29-1 and J is TRBJ2-7, with D possibly being TRBD1 (6 bases). The CDR3 consists of 12 residues. V shed 7 bases and J shed 9 bases, with 19 bases lying between them. Looked up from germline, CDR1 is SQVTM and CDR2 is ANQGSEA. The CDR3, as DNA: TGCAGCGCCGCCGAGGGGGATTTGGGGCAGTACTTC. It encodes CSAAEGDLGQYF.

The V and J genes are TRBV5-4 and TRBJ2-7; D gene ambiguous. This CDR3 has 15 amino acids. V gave up 3 bases and J gave up 1 base, with 14 bases separating them. From germline, CDR1 is SGHNT and CDR2 YYREEE (reference sequence). For the CDR3, the DNA is TGTGCCAGCAGCTCCGGGCAAGGCCTTTCCTACGAGCAGTACTTC. It encodes CASSSGQGLSYEQYF.

The chain uses TRBV20-1 and TRBJ2-1, with 9 bases fitting TRBD1. The V segment lost 5 bases and the J segment 7 bases; nucleotides outside the gene matches: 9. The germline gives CDR1 DFQATT, CDR2 SNEGSKA (reference sequence). CDR3 size: 14 residues. This CDR3 reads CSAPPGTGRNEQFF. The CDR3 nucleotides are TGCAGTGCTCCCCCCGGGACAGGGCGGAATGAGCAGTTCTTC.

J is TRBJ2-1 and V is TRBV27, with 7 bases matching TRBD2. The CDR3 has 20 amino acids. The trim removed 7 bases at V and 3 bases at J, leaving 24 bases unmatched. Germline CDR1 is MNHEY and CDR2 is SMNVEV (reference sequence). The CDR3 DNA is TGTGCCAGCACCCCTCAGCGATTGGGAGGGCCGGGGAATTACTACAATGAGCAGTTCTTC. It is translated as CASTPQRLGGPGNYYNEQFF.

This clonotype was counted a single time. V is TRBV7-2 and J is TRBJ2-7; 9 bases are a match to TRBD1. The V and J ends lost 5 bases and 3 bases, in that order; junction bases with no gene match: 11. Germline V gene lookup returns CDR1 SGHTA and CDR2 FQGNSA. This CDR3 contains 16 residues. Here the CDR3 reads CASSPSSQGAFYEQYF. In nucleotides, the CDR3 is TGTGCCAGCAGCCCGTCCTCACAGGGGGCCTTCTACGAGCAGTACTTC.

This clonotype showed up just a few times. The chain combines TRBV29-1 with TRBJ2-5, with D perhaps matching TRBD2 (5 bases). Trimming shortened V by 1 base and J by 2 bases, and 11 bases separated the two germline ends. The CDR3 runs 14 residues. The V gene's germline CDR1 is SQVTM and CDR2 ANQGSEA. The DNA of the CDR3 is TGCAGCGTTGAAGTTCTAGCTAAACAAGAGACCCAGTACTTC. Translating gives CSVEVLAKQETQYF.

The chain joins TRBV20-1 to TRBJ2-5, with TRBD2 as a possible D gene (6 bases). Germline V CDR1 and CDR2: DFQATT, SNEGSKA (reference sequence). This CDR3 is built from 14 residues. The V and J ends lost 5 bases and 5 bases respectively, with 18 bases between them. CDR3 in DNA: TGCAGTGCTGGGGACCCTTGGGGGGATGAGACCCAGTACTTC. As protein: CSAGDPWGDETQYF.